This T cell receptor (beta chain) stems from a study of blood T cell repertoires in COVID-19 (dated by TCRdb to about 2020). The study in broad terms: Samples covering the acute and convalescent phases of COVID-19 were provided by collaborators in the United States, Italy and Spain. The material from the prospective study consisted of cDNA or gDNA derived from T cells, B-cell-depleted T cells, or PBMCs. Deeply sampled blood TCRbeta repertoires from subjects exposed to, actively infected with, or recovered from COVID-19 were included in the dataset. The repertoires were released in a freely available public database intended as a resource for research on the immune response to SARS-CoV-2. The samples were drawn from the first 160 participants of the ongoing ImmuneRACE study and from some 1,300 subjects provided by 6 global collaborators. The sample metadata nearly always contained a de-identified subject ID, COVID-19 status, age in years and sex. Where available, HLA class I and class II types were taken from metadata supplied by the sample provider and were not determined by assay-based typing. Beyond this particular receptor, the publication reports: The quantity of clinical and demographic metadata differed by source and by participant and was supplied without curation.

Of note for this clone: What antigen it recognizes has not been identified. Base qualities were left out, and no much larger clone turns up one base away.

Based on the germline V gene, the CDR1 and CDR2 sequences are SGHTA and FQGNSA. Clipping removes 5 bases from V and 6 bases from J, with 8 as the unmatched junction base count. CDR3 length: 14 amino acids, cysteine to phenylalanine. Only CDR3 DNA remains: 42 bases, in frame from the first base. Whole blood was collected in K2EDTA tubes by collaborating institutions according to the institutions' own protocols. For TCRbeta analysis, collaborator samples were shipped as frozen whole blood, as isolated PBMCs, or as DNA extracted from either sample type. TCRbeta CDR3 regions were amplified from genomic DNA using the immunoSEQ Assay, a bias-controlled multiplex PCR. As for the authors' bioinformatics: The number of nucleated cells in each sample was estimated by amplification of reference gene primers within the assay. To quantify the absolute abundance of each unique TCRbeta CDR3 rearrangement, sequence reads were collapsed and filtered. For each sample, productive Simpson clonality was calculated as the square root of Simpson's diversity index across productive rearrangements. This immuneACCESS table, as held by TCRdb, lists in-frame sequences with V and J called but not all clones. Of the missing ones, under half trace to an unresolved V gene in checked studies; the others have no known cause. Clonal size and the V and J genes are those of that table, whereas D and trimming came from the DNA. This sample holds 120,000 to 150,000 clones; roughly 89% were observed only once. In total, the top ten clones hold more than 4% of the sample.

The origin of this receptor is a woman aged 40 to 50 with acute or convalescent COVID-19. Recombination connected TRBV7-2 to TRBJ1-1; 8 middle bases align to TRBD1. Source material: peripheral blood. The sequence in DNA is TGTGCCAGCAGCCCATCCTCGGACAGGGCTGAAGCTTTCTTT. Translated, this gives CASSPSSDRAEAFF.